This T cell receptor (beta chain) was sequenced in a study of blood T cell repertoires in COVID-19. CDR1 and CDR2 from the germline V gene are LNHDA and SQIVND (reference sequence). The CDR3 length is 12 residues. V gave up 5 bases and J gave up 2 bases, with 3 bases separating them. Only one count was recorded for this clone. Assay used: immunoSEQ multiplex PCR; TCRdb lists only in-frame clones, some missing. The data hold under 350,000 clones, with more than 75% observed a single time. The V gene is TRBV19, the J gene TRBJ1-4; D not certain. This TCR was sampled from a man in his thirties or forties who had recovered from COVID-19. The sequencing sample was made of PBMCs or T cells enriched from blood (not recorded which). In DNA form, the CDR3 reads TGTGCCAGTAGTGAGACTAATGAAAAACTGTTTTTT. It yields the protein CASSETNEKLFF.